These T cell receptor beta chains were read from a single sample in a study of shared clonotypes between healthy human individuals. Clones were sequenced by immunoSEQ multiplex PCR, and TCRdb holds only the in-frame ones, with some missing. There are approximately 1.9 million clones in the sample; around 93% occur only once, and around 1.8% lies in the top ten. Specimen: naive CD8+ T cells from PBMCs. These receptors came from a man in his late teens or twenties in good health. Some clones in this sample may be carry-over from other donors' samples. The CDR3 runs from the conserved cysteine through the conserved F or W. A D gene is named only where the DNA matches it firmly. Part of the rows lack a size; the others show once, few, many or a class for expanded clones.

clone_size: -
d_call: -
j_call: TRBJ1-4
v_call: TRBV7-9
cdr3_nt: TGTGCCAGCAGCCCTGTCACGGCTGCTACTAATGAAAAACTGTTTTTT
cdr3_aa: CASSPVTAATNEKLFF

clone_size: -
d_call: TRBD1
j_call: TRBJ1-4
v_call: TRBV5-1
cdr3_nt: TGCGCCAGCAGCTTGGCCCAGACCGGGACAGGGGGGGAAAAACTGTTTTTT
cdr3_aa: CASSLAQTGTGGEKLFF

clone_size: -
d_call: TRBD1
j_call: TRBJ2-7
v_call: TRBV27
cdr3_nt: TGTGCCAGCAGTGGATGGACAGGGGGCGAATATTACGAGCAGTACTTC
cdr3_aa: CASSGWTGGEYYEQYF

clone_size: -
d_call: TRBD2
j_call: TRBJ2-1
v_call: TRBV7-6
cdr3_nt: TGTGCCAGCAGCTTAGTCCCCGATAGCGGGACCAGCTCCTACAATGAGCAGTTCTTC
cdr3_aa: CASSLVPDSGTSSYNEQFF

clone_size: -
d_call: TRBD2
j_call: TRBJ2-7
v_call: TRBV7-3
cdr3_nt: TGTGCCAGCAGCCCGCGGGGGGAGCAGTACTTC
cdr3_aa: CASSPRGEQYF

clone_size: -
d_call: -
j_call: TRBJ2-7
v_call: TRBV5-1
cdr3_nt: TGCGCCAGCAGCTTGGTAGCGTCGGACCGCTACGAGCAGTACTTC
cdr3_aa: CASSLVASDRYEQYF

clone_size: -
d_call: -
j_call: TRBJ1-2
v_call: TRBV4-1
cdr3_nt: TGCGCCAGCAGCCAAGAGGGGCCAGGCGATGTGGGCTACACCTTC
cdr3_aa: CASSQEGPGDVGYTF

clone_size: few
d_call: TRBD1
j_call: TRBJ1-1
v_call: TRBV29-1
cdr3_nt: TGCAGCGTTCGATTTGACAGGGTCGGAACTGAAGCTTTCTTT
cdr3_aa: CSVRFDRVGTEAFF

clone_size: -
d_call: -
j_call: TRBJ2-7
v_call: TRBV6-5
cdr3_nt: TGTGCCAGCAGTTACTCCAAATATACCTACGAGCAGTACTTC
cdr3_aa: CASSYSKYTYEQYF

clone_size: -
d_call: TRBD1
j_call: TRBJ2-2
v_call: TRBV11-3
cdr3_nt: TGTGCCAGCAGCACCGGGACAGGGGCCGTCAGCTACGGGGAGCTGTTTTTT
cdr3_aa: CASSTGTGAVSYGELFF

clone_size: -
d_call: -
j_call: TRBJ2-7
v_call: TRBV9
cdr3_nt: TGTGCCAGCAGCGCCAGCGGCCCCTCCTACGAGCAGTACTTC
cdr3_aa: CASSASGPSYEQYF

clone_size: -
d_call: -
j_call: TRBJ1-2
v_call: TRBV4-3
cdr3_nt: TGCGCCAGCAGCCAAGGGGTTCTAGGCGGCTACACCTTC
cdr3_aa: CASSQGVLGGYTF

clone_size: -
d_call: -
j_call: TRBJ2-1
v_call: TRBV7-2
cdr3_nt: TGTGCCAGCAGCCCGACCTCGGCAGCATCCTACAATGAGCAGTTCTTC
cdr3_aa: CASSPTSAASYNEQFF

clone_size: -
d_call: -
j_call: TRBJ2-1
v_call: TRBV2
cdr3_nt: TGTGCCAGCAGTGAAAGGGTACGGCGCGGGTCCTACAATGAGCAGTTCTTC
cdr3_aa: CASSERVRRGSYNEQFF

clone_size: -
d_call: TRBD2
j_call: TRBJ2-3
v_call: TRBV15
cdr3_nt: TGTGCCACAAGACTAGCGGGAGGGTTCACAGATACGCAGTATTTT
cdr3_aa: CATRLAGGFTDTQYF

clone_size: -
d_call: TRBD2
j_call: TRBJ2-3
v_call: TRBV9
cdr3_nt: TGTGCCAGCAGCGTCCCCCTAGCGGGGAGTGCAGATACGCAGTATTTT
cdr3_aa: CASSVPLAGSADTQYF

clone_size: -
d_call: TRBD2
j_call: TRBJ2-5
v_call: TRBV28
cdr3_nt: TGTGCCAGCAGTTTGCCCCGGGGGGAAGGGGAAGAGACCCAGTACTTC
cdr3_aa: CASSLPRGEGEETQYF

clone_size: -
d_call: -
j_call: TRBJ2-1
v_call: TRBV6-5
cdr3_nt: TGTGCCAGCAGTTACAAATCTATACCCCTTTACAATGAGCAGTTCTTC
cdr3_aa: CASSYKSIPLYNEQFF

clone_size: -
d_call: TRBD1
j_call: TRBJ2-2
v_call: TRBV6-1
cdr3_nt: TGTGCCGGACAGGACAGGGGGCTCGACACCGGGGAGCTGTTTTTT
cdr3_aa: CAGQDRGLDTGELFF

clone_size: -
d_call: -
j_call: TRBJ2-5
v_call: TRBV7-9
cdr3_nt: TGTGCCAGCAGCTTAGGATTAAGGAGAGAAGAGACCCAGTACTTC
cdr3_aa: CASSLGLRREETQYF

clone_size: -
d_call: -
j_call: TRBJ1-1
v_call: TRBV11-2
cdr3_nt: TGTGCCAGCAGCTGGGCCCTCGGGGCTGAAGCTTTCTTT
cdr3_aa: CASSWALGAEAFF

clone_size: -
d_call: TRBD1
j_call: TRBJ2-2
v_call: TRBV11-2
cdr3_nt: TGTGCCAGCAGCTCGACCCGGTATCTACAGGGGAAGGGCACCGGGGAGCTGTTTTTT
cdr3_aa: CASSSTRYLQGKGTGELFF

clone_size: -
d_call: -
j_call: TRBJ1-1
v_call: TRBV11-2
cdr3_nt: TGTGCCAGCACCCACCCCCCCCGGGAGGGTACTGAAGCTTTCTTT
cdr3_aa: CASTHPPREGTEAFF

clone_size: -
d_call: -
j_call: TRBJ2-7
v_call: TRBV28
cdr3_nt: TGTGCCACCCATATCCGGACAGAGAGTTCCTACGAGCAGTACTTC
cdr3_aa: CATHIRTESSYEQYF

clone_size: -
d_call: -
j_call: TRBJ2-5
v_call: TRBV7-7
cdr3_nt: TGTGCCAGCAGCCGTGGCACAGTGCAAGAGACCCAGTACTTC
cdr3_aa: CASSRGTVQETQYF

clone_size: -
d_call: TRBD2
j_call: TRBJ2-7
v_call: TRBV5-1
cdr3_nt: TGCGCCAGCAGCCCGACTAGCGGGAGGGCCCCCGAGCAGTACTTC
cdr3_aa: CASSPTSGRAPEQYF

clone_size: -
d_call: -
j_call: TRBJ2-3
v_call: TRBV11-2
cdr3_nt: TGTGCCAGCACCTTCCATGGGGATACGCAGTATTTT
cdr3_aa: CASTFHGDTQYF

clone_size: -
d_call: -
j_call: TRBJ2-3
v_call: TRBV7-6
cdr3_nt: TGTGCCAGCAGCTTAGTTTTCAGCAGCACAGATACGCAGTATTTT
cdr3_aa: CASSLVFSSTDTQYF

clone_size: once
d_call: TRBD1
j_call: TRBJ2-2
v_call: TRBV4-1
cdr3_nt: TGCGCCAGCAGCCCCTTAGGGGGCAGGGTCGGCACCGGGGAGCTGTTTTTT
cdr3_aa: CASSPLGGRVGTGELFF

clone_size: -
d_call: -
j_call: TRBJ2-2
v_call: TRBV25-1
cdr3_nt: TGTGCCAGCGCAGGGAGTCGAAGCACCGGGGAGCTGTTTTTT
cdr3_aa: CASAGSRSTGELFF

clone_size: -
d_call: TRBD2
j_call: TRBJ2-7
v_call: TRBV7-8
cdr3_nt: TGTGCCAGCAGCTTAGCCCCCCCGACTAGCGACGAGCAGTACTTC
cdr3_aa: CASSLAPPTSDEQYF

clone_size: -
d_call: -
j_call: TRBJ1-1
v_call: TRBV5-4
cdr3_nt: TGTGCCAGCAGCTCAGCAAGACAGAAACCTGAAGCTTTCTTT
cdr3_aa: CASSSARQKPEAFF

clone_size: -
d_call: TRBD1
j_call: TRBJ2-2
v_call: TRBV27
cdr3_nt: TGTGCCAGCACCCTCTCAGGGGGCGGGGAGCTGTTTTTT
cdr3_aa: CASTLSGGGELFF

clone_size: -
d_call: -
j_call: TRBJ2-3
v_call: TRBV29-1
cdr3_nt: TGCAGCGTGGAAAAACGACTCTCCCTGGATACGCAGTATTTT
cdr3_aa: CSVEKRLSLDTQYF

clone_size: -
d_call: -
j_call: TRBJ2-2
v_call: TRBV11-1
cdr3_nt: TGTGCCAGCAGCTTAGAGCGAGTGCCCGGGGAGCTGTTTTTT
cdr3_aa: CASSLERVPGELFF

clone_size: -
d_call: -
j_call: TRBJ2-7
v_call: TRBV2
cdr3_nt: TGTGCCAGCAGTGATAACGGGCCAGAGCAGTACTTC
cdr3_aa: CASSDNGPEQYF

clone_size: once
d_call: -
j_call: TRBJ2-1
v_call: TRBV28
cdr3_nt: TGTGCCAGCAGTGTCCCATGGAGCTCCTACAATGAGCAGTTCTTC
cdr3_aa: CASSVPWSSYNEQFF

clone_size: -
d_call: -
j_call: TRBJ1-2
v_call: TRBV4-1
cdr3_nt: TGCGCCAGCACCACCAAGATTGGGGGGCGAGGGGGCTACACCTTC
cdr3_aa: CASTTKIGGRGGYTF

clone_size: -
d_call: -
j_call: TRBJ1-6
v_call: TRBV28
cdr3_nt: TGTGCCAGCAGTCCCGAGTACGACAGGAATAATTCACCCCTCCACTTT
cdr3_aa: CASSPEYDRNNSPLHF

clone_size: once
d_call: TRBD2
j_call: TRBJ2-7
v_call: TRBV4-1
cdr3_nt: TGCGCCAGCAGCCTTTTGGAGACTAGCGGGAGAGGTAAACCCTACGAGCAGTACTTC
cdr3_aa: CASSLLETSGRGKPYEQYF

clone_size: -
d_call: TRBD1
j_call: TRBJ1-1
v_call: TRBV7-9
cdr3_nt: TGTGCCAGCAGTTGGACAGGGGACACTGAAGCTTTCTTT
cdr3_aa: CASSWTGDTEAFF

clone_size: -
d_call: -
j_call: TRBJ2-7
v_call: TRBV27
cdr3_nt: TGTGCCAGCAGTCCATCTGCAGGGTTAAACTACGAGCAGTACTTC
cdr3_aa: CASSPSAGLNYEQYF

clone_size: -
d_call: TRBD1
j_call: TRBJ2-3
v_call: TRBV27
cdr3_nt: TGTGCCAGCAGTTTAGACAGGGGAGGCACAGATACGCAGTATTTT
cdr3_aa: CASSLDRGGTDTQYF

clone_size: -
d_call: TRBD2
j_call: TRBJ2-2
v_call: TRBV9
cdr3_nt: TGTGCCAGCAGCGTAGCTGCGGGGGGGGACACCGGGGAGCTGTTTTTT
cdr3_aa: CASSVAAGGDTGELFF

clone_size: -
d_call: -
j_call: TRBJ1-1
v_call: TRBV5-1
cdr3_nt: TGCGCCAGCAGCTTGGGGGACCTCTTCACTGAAGCTTTCTTT
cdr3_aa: CASSLGDLFTEAFF

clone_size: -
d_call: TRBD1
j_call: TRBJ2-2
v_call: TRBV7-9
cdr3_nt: TGTGCCAGCAGCACCCCGGGACAGTTTAACACCGGGGAGCTGTTTTTT
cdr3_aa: CASSTPGQFNTGELFF

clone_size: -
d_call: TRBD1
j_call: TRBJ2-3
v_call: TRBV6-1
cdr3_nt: TGTGCCAGCAATGGACAGGGTGGGGTGCATAATACGCAGTATTTT
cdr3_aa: CASNGQGGVHNTQYF

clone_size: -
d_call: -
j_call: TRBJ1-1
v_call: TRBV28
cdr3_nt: TGTGCCAGCAGACGTTCGGGGCGGGCGAACACTGAAGCTTTCTTT
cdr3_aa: CASRRSGRANTEAFF

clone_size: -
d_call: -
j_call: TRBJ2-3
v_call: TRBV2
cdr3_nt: TGTGCCAGCATTGAGGCCTCATCCTCCGCCACAGATACGCAGTATTTT
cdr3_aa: CASIEASSSATDTQYF

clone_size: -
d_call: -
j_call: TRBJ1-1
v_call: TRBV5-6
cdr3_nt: TGTGCCAGCAGCTTGGATGGTGACGCCTCACATATATTGAACACTGAAGCTTTCTTT
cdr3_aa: CASSLDGDASHILNTEAFF

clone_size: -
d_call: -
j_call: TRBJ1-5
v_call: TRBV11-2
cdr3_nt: TGTGCCAGCGGCCTGGGTAGCAATCAGCCCCAGCATTTT
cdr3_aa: CASGLGSNQPQHF